This T cell receptor (beta chain) was profiled in a study of OX40 agonist ivuxolimab in advanced cancers. The CDR3 loop spans 14 amino acids. J gave up 2 bases and V 4 bases, and 2 bases lay outside the gene matches. The germline gives CDR1 SEHNR, CDR2 FQNEAQ (reference sequence). Clones were read by immunoSEQ multiplex PCR, and TCRdb kept only the in-frame ones, dropping some. Here the sample spans about 33,000 clones, approximately 84% being singletons. At least ten counts were recorded for this clone. This receptor was taken from an adult with an advanced solid tumor such as melanoma, head and neck, liver or kidney cancer. The V gene is TRBV7-9, the J gene TRBJ1-5; 7 nucleotides align to TRBD1. The source was CD4+ or CD8+ T cells sorted from blood, collected in a trial of the OX40 agonist ivuxolimab. CDR3 DNA: TGTGCCAGCAGCTCCGACAGGGGCAATCAGCCCCAGCATTTT. Its protein is CASSSDRGNQPQHF. Full variable domain (rest looked up from reference TRBV7-9 and TRBJ1-5): DTGVSQNPRHKITKRGQNVTFRCDPISEHNRLYWYRQTLGQGPEFLTYFQNEAQLEKSRLLSDRFSAERPKGSFSTLEIQRTEQGDSAMYLCASSSDRGNQPQHFGDGTRLSIL.